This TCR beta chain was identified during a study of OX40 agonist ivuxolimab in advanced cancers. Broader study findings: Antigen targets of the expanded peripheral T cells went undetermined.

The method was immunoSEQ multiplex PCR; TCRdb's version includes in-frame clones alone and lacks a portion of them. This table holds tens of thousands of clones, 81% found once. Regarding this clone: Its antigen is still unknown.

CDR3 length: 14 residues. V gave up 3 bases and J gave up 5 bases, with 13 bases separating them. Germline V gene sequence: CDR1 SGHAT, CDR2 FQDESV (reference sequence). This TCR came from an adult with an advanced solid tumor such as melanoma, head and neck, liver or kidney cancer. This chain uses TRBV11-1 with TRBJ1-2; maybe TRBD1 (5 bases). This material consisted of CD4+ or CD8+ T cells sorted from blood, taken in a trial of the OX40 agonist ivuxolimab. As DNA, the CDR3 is TGTGCCAGCAGCTTTTCCACAGGTTCTTATGGCTACACCTTC. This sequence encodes CASSFSTGSYGYTF.